The table lists the clone carrying this TCR beta chain with a few counts. The antigen is undetermined. The data were taken from a study of T cell responses to AZD1222 COVID-19 vaccine. Study results and limitations: Researchers report vaccine-associated CD4 TCRs spanning spike, with dominance at 160-218 and 743-854. The study sampled repertoires only after the peak T cell response.

Sequencing used immunoSEQ multiplex PCR; TCRdb keeps in-frame clones, though not all of them. Seen here are fewer than 30,000 clones, around 80% observed once, and the top ten hold 5% to 6.5%. V lost 6 bases, J lost 1 base, and 12 bases lay in between. Germline CDR1 is SNHLY and CDR2 is FYNNEI. This CDR3 has 14 residues. The sequence derives from an adult in good health. The sequences come from peripheral blood, collected on day 0 of AZD1222 vaccination. The V gene is TRBV2, the J gene TRBJ1-1; perhaps TRBD1 as D (5 bases). CDR3 protein: CASRGVRENTEAFF. DNA of the CDR3: TGTGCCAGCAGGGGAGTCAGGGAGAACACTGAAGCTTTCTTT. Looking up the rest from reference TRBV2 and TRBJ1-1 gives the full variable domain: EPEVTQTPSHQVTQMGQEVILRCVPISNHLYFYWYRQILGQKVEFLVSFYNNEISEKSEIFDDQFSVERPDGSNFTLKIRSTKLEDSAMYFCASRGVRENTEAFFGQGTRLTVV.